Shown below are 25 T cell receptor beta chains from a single sample sequenced in a study of blood T cells in healthy people across ages. The authors ran a second PCR of 7 to 11 cycles using a sample-barcoded 5' primer and a J-beta primer mix. MiXCR, run by TCRdb on the 5' RACE reads, gives a single entry per CDR3 protein. The profile shows hundreds of thousands of distinct CDR3 sequences, 58% of them singletons. The sample comprised blood. Every receptor here comes from a young man in good health.

V usage is TRBV12-3 or TRBV12-4 and J usage is TRBJ1-1, with TRBD1 matching 8 bases. CDR3 length: 16 amino acids. The trim removed 7 bases at V and 2 bases at J, leaving 12 bases unmatched. In nucleotides, the CDR3 is TGTGCCAGCATCCCGGACAGGGCGAGGAGAAACACTGAAGCTTTCTTT. Its protein is CASIPDRARRNTEAFF.

The J gene is TRBJ1-1, the V gene TRBV6-2 or TRBV6-3; 9 bases are shared with TRBD1. The germline V gene encodes CDR1 MNHEY and CDR2 SVGEGT. The CDR3 length is 16 residues. Unmatched junction bases numbered 11, after V lost 6 bases and J lost 3 bases. CDR3 coding DNA: TGTGCCAGCAGAAGACAGGGGGGTTCGTTGGACACTGAAGCTTTCTTT. This encodes CASRRQGGSLDTEAFF.

This chain uses TRBV6-5 with TRBJ2-7, with D maybe TRBD1 (6 bases). There are 14 residues in the CDR3. V shed 7 bases and J shed 1 base, with 14 bases lying between them. Germline assignment: CDR1 MNHEY and CDR2 SVGAGI. The CDR3, as DNA: TGTGCCAGCACGAGGGGGAGTAAGTCCTACGAGCAGTACTTC. Translation gives CASTRGSKSYEQYF.

J is TRBJ2-5 and V is TRBV29-1; TRBD2 is a possible D gene (5 bases). The V and J ends lost 1 base and 1 base respectively, with 10 bases between them. This CDR3 has 14 amino acids. Germline V CDR1 and CDR2: SQVTM, ANQGSEA. The DNA of the CDR3 is TGCAGCGTTGAAGGGGCTGGGAGCCAAGAGACCCAGTACTTC. Its translation: CSVEGAGSQETQYF.

This clonotype was counted a few times. The chain links TRBV20-1 to TRBJ1-1, with 8 nucleotides matching TRBD1. V trimming: 5 bases; J trimming: 7 bases; junction bases outside the gene matches: 6. The CDR3 extends over 12 amino acids. CDR1 and CDR2 (germline): DFQATT, SNEGSKA (reference sequence). Written as DNA, the CDR3 is TGCAGTGCTGATCGACAGGGGAATGAAGCTTTCTTT. This translates into CSADRQGNEAFF.

This chain uses TRBV7-2 with TRBJ1-1; D not certain. In germline, CDR1 is SGHTA, CDR2 FQGNSA. The CDR3 is 13 residues long. Trimming cost V 4 bases and J 3 bases, with 9 bases left between them. Here the CDR3 reads CASSYSSHTEAFF. The DNA of the CDR3 is TGTGCCAGCAGCTACTCCAGCCACACTGAAGCTTTCTTT.

The rearrangement uses TRBV7-2 and TRBJ2-1; D is perhaps TRBD2 (5 bases). CDR1 is SGHTA, CDR2 FQGNSA, per germline. With 5 bases removed from V and 9 bases from J, the gap between germline ends came to 20 bases. The CDR3 loop spans 15 amino acids. The CDR3 coding sequence is TGTGCCAGCAGCACACTGCGAGCTAGTCGGGGTGAGCAGTTCTTC. It encodes CASSTLRASRGEQFF.

The chain combines TRBV11-2 with TRBJ2-1; D possibly uses TRBD1 or TRBD2 (6 bases each). Germline values: CDR1 SGHAT, CDR2 FQNNGV. V was clipped by 1 base and J by 10 bases, with 8 bases between them. The CDR3 consists of 12 residues. The CDR3 is CASSLGGAEQFF. The DNA for the CDR3 is TGTGCCAGCAGCTTAGGGGGGGCGGAGCAGTTCTTC.

The rearrangement uses TRBV12-3 or TRBV12-4 and TRBJ1-2; D might be TRBD1 (5 bases). This CDR3 is 13 amino acids long. V lost 6 bases to trimming and J lost 7 bases, with 15 bases between them. For the CDR3, the DNA is TGTGCCAGCAGACAGACAGTTCTGAGTGGCTACACCTTC. Its protein is CASRQTVLSGYTF.

This clonotype has a handful of counts. The chain links TRBV20-1 to TRBJ2-6; D is possibly TRBD1 or TRBD2 (5 bases each). The V gene lost 3 bases and the J gene lost 0 bases, with 12 bases spanning the gap. The CDR3 runs to 16 residues. From germline, CDR1 is DFQATT and CDR2 SNEGSKA (reference sequence). CDR3 in amino acids: CSARQGASSGANVLTF. The CDR3 DNA is TGCAGTGCTAGGCAGGGAGCTAGCTCTGGGGCCAACGTCCTGACTTTC.

The chain uses TRBV29-1 and TRBJ2-7, with 8 positions matching TRBD1. The CDR3 has 14 residues. CDR1 is SQVTM, CDR2 ANQGSEA, per germline. J lost 3 bases, V lost 4 bases, and 8 bases had no gene match. CDR3 loop: CSVARGTGDYEQYF. The CDR3 DNA reads as TGCAGCGTTGCGCGTGGGACAGGTGACTACGAGCAGTACTTC.

This clonotype showed up many times. This sequence joins TRBV29-1 and TRBJ2-3; TRBD2 agrees at 8 bases. This CDR3 contains 17 residues. J was trimmed by 4 bases and V by 4 bases; bases with no gene match: 16. The germline V gene encodes CDR1 SQVTM and CDR2 ANQGSEA. In nucleotides, the CDR3 is TGCAGCGTTGGGCGGGCTAGCGGGCCGGGTTGGGCAGATACGCAGTATTTT. Encoded protein: CSVGRASGPGWADTQYF.

This chain's CDR3 is CSAHDPTGTKDTQYF. CDR3 DNA: TGCAGTGCTCACGACCCGACAGGGACCAAGGATACGCAGTATTTT. The gene calls are TRBV20-1 and TRBJ2-3; 7 nucleotides align to TRBD1. This CDR3 has 15 amino acids. J lost 6 bases, V lost 5 bases, and 14 bases had no gene match. Per germline, CDR1 DFQATT and CDR2 SNEGSKA (reference sequence).

This clonotype was counted once. The V call is TRBV20-1, the J call TRBJ2-1; 8 nucleotides agree with TRBD2. Losses at the gene ends were 3 bases for V and 9 bases for J; bases not matched to a gene: 4. In germline, CDR1 is DFQATT, CDR2 SNEGSKA (reference sequence). The CDR3 has 12 residues. CDR3 region: CSASGGEAEQFF. DNA for the CDR3: TGCAGTGCTAGCGGGGGGGAAGCTGAGCAGTTCTTC.

The rearrangement uses TRBV25-1 and TRBJ2-7; TRBD2 matches at 11 bases. This CDR3 comprises 14 residues. With V trimmed by 4 bases and J by 3 bases, 2 bases remained unmatched. Germline CDR1 reads MGHDK; CDR2 reads SYGVNS. DNA for the CDR3: TGTGCCAGCAGTGGACTAGCGGGAAACTACGAGCAGTACTTC. It specifies CASSGLAGNYEQYF.

The table lists this clonotype with a few counts. The rearrangement uses TRBV15 and TRBJ2-7; D is ambiguous. Per the germline V gene, CDR1 is LNHNV and CDR2 is YYDKDF (reference sequence). The CDR3 consists of 13 residues. V shed 5 bases and J shed 3 bases, with 11 bases lying between them. The CDR3 reads CATSLGHGYEQYF. CDR3 DNA sequence: TGTGCCACCAGCTTAGGGCACGGCTACGAGCAGTACTTC.

The chain employs TRBV27 and TRBJ2-7, with D unresolved. The V and J ends lost 6 bases and 3 bases respectively, with 15 bases between them. Germline-derived CDR1 and CDR2 are MNHEY and SMNVEV (reference sequence). The CDR3 consists of 14 residues. The CDR3 region has the DNA TGTGCCAGCAGCCCGACGCGGACGTTCTACGAGCAGTACTTC. As protein: CASSPTRTFYEQYF.

The chain combines TRBV6-2 or TRBV6-3 with TRBJ2-6; D not resolved. CDR3 size: 15 residues. CDR1 MNHEY and CDR2 SVGEGT come from the germline V gene. V lost 8 bases and J 0 bases, leaving 11 bases between the germline ends. Here the CDR3 reads CASAPISSGANVLTF. The CDR3 DNA follows: TGTGCCAGCGCCCCTATCAGCTCTGGGGCCAACGTCCTGACTTTC.

This clonotype was recorded at least ten times. The rearrangement links TRBV13 to TRBJ2-5; 8 bases are shared with TRBD2. Trimming cost V 1 base and J 4 bases; bases outside gene matches: 8. Germline V gives CDR1 PRHDT, CDR2 FYEKMQ (reference sequence). The CDR3 length is 16 residues. CDR3 sequence (DNA): TGTGCCAGCAGCTTAGAATCGGGGGGGCCTTTAGAGACCCAGTACTTC. Protein: CASSLESGGPLETQYF.

V and J are TRBV27 and TRBJ2-7; D perhaps matches TRBD1 (5 bases). CDR3 length: 14 residues. Between the trimmed V and J ends, which lost 4 bases and 2 bases, there was a span of 12 bases. Germline CDR1 is MNHEY and CDR2 is SMNVEV (reference sequence). The CDR3 DNA reads as TGTGCCAGCAGTTCCAGGGCCAGGACCTACGAGCAGTACTTC. As protein: CASSSRARTYEQYF.

The gene calls are TRBV28 and TRBJ2-4; D tentatively fits TRBD1 or TRBD2 (5 bases each). From germline, CDR1 is MDHEN and CDR2 SYDVKM. This CDR3 has 17 residues. Between the trimmed V and J ends, which lost 0 bases and 1 base, there was a span of 13 bases. This CDR3 reads CASSLWGDPSAKNIQYF. Written as DNA, the CDR3 is TGTGCCAGCAGTTTATGGGGGGATCCCTCGGCCAAAAACATTCAGTACTTC.

Notes on this clonotype: The junction and the germline gene differ at one end; a read error may be behind it. The CDR3 DNA follows: TGTGCCAACAGCTTAGAGTCCGTTAACTATGGCTACACCTTC. Translation gives CANSLESVNYGYTF. The chain employs TRBV7-9 and TRBJ1-2; no definite D call. Germline CDR1 and CDR2: SEHNR and FQNEAQ (reference sequence). The CDR3 spans 14 residues.

The rearrangement joins TRBV7-9 to TRBJ2-7; no clear D gene. The CDR3 length is 12 residues. Germline V CDR1 and CDR2: SEHNR, FQNEAQ (reference sequence). Deletions cut 4 bases from V and 10 bases from J, with 14 bases between. The CDR3 bases are TGTGCCAGCAGCTCGAGTGTTAACATACAGTACTTC. Protein: CASSSSVNIQYF.

The chain uses TRBV29-1 and TRBJ1-2, with D tentatively TRBD1 (5 bases). Germline V lookup: CDR1 SQVTM, CDR2 ANQGSEA. The V and J ends lost 7 bases and 4 bases respectively, with 13 bases between them. CDR3 length: 12 residues. In DNA form, the CDR3 reads TGCAGCGGGGGGTCGGGAGCCTATGGCTACACCTTC. Residues: CSGGSGAYGYTF.

The chain recombines TRBV20-1 with TRBJ2-4; D may be TRBD1 or TRBD2 (5 bases each). The CDR3 is 13 amino acids. Between the trimmed V and J ends, which lost 6 bases and 0 bases, there was a span of 9 bases. Per the germline V gene, CDR1 is DFQATT and CDR2 is SNEGSKA (reference sequence). DNA of the CDR3: TGCAGTGCCCGGGACCAAGCCAAAAACATTCAGTACTTC. Amino acids: CSARDQAKNIQYF.